This entry lists 24 T cell receptor beta chains sequenced from one sample in a study of CD8+CD57+ T cells in acquired aplastic anemia (dated by TCRdb to about 2018). This sample was sequenced with an Illumina HiSeq 2000. Profiling of TCR beta VDJ combinations and CDR3 sequences used genomic DNA as the template. The raw public data were reprocessed by TCRdb itself: fastp quality trimming at Q25, MiXCR clonotype calling, in-frame beta chains only. When rows share a CDR3 protein, they turn into one entry using the most common DNA and genes. This sample gives roughly 61,000 distinct CDR3 sequences in total; around 50% of them show up just once. The ten largest clones capture less than 20% of the sample. Patients chosen for sequencing had shown expansion of CD8+CD57+ cells by flow cytometry. Source material: sorted CD4+, CD8+, or CD8+CD57+ T cells (not recorded which) from PBMCs. All receptors come from a human donor with aplastic anemia.

A few counts support this clonotype. The chain carries TRBV7-3 and TRBJ2-3, with 7 bases fitting TRBD1. Trimming at V came to 5 bases and at J to 3 bases, leaving 11 bases not matched to a gene. Germline-derived CDR1 and CDR2 are SGHTA and FQGTGA. The CDR3 spans 16 residues. Written as DNA, the CDR3 is TGTGCCAGCAGCCCCCGTGGCTGGGACAGTACAGATACGCAGTATTTT. Amino acid sequence: CASSPRGWDSTDTQYF.

The chain joins TRBV5-1 to TRBJ2-3, with unresolved D. This CDR3 has 15 residues. In germline, CDR1 is SGHRS, CDR2 YFSETQ. Trimming removed 0 bases at V and 2 bases at J, with 10 bases between. In DNA form, the CDR3 reads TGCGCCAGCAGCTTGGTAGCTTCAGACACAGATACGCAGTATTTT. Encoded protein: CASSLVASDTDTQYF.

This chain connects TRBV10-3 to TRBJ2-3; TRBD2 aligns across 9 bases. The V segment lost 2 bases and the J segment 1 base; nucleotides outside the gene matches: 1. The germline gives CDR1 ENHRY, CDR2 SYGVKD. This CDR3 is built from 15 residues. CDR3 bases: TGTGCCATCAGTGAGACTAGCGGGCGCACAGATACGCAGTATTTT. Translation gives CAISETSGRTDTQYF.

This chain links TRBV7-2 with TRBJ1-2, with 7 bases lining up with TRBD1. Germline-derived CDR1 and CDR2 are SGHTA and FQGNSA. CDR3 length equals 13 residues. Trimming took 6 bases from V and 2 from J; bases not matched to a gene: 3. The CDR3 coding sequence is TGTGCCAGCAGACAACAGGGGAACTATGGCTACACCTTC. Translating gives CASRQQGNYGYTF.

The chain carries TRBV15 and TRBJ2-6; no clear D gene. Trimming left V 0 bases short and J 1 base short, with 7 bases between. The germline V gene has CDR1 LNHNV and CDR2 YYDKDF (reference sequence). The CDR3 has 16 residues. The CDR3: CATSRDLGSGANVLTF. As DNA, the CDR3 is TGTGCCACCAGCAGAGATTTAGGATCTGGGGCCAACGTCCTGACTTTC.

This chain connects TRBV29-1 to TRBJ1-1; 8 nucleotides agree with TRBD1. CDR1 SQVTM and CDR2 ANQGSEA come from the germline V gene. The length of the CDR3 is 11 residues. The junction had 2 bases not matched to a gene; V was cut back by 7 bases and J by 4 bases. DNA of the CDR3: TGCAGCGGCGACAGGGGCACTGAAGCTTTCTTT. Its translation is CSGDRGTEAFF.

This clonotype was observed a few times. V usage is TRBV7-6 and J usage is TRBJ1-6; 8 nucleotides agree with TRBD1. Per the germline V gene, CDR1 is SGHVS and CDR2 is FNYEAQ. This CDR3 is 14 amino acids long. V lost 6 bases, J lost 7 bases, and 5 bases stayed unmatched. CDR3 loop: CASSSDRGNSPLHF. In DNA form, the CDR3 reads TGTGCCAGCAGTTCAGACAGGGGCAATTCACCCCTCCACTTT.

This clonotype was seen many times. This rearrangement joins TRBV5-1 to TRBJ2-1, with D perhaps matching TRBD2 (6 bases). CDR1 is SGHRS, CDR2 YFSETQ, per germline. The ends were cut back, 4 bases at V and 1 base at J, with 12 bases in the middle. The length of the CDR3 is 15 residues. The CDR3 sequence: CASSLLGLSYNEQFF. The CDR3 DNA is TGCGCCAGCAGCCTGTTGGGACTGTCCTACAATGAGCAGTTCTTC.

In DNA, the CDR3 is TGTGCCAGCAGCTCCGGGACCAACAGGGGGAATCAGCCCCAGCATTTT. Protein sequence: CASSSGTNRGNQPQHF. The chain uses TRBV7-8 and TRBJ1-5; 8 bases agree with TRBD1. The CDR3 spans 16 residues. Germline V CDR1 and CDR2: SGHVS, FQNEAQ. After removal of 4 bases from V and 4 bases from J, the junction contained 9 bases not matched to a gene.

By sample share, this clonotype is medium-sized. The genes are TRBV7-9 and TRBJ2-7; D call uncertain. The CDR3 runs 12 residues. Trimming stripped 1 base from V and 7 bases from J, with 8 bases between. Germline values: CDR1 SEHNR, CDR2 FQNEAQ (reference sequence). The CDR3, as DNA: TGTGCCAGCAGCTTAGATGGTGGGGAGCAGTACGTC. This translates into CASSLDGGEQYV.

The rearrangement uses TRBV19 and TRBJ1-2; no clear D. This CDR3 region has 13 residues. CDR1 and CDR2 (germline): LNHDA, SQIVND (reference sequence). Trimming removed 3 bases from V and 2 bases from J, with 7 bases in between. The CDR3 DNA sequence: TGTGCCAGTAGTATCGACGGCAACTATGGCTACACCTTC. Translation gives CASSIDGNYGYTF.

CDR3 nucleotides: TGTGCCAGCAGCTTATTTGTCCCTGGAAACACCATATATTTT. This sequence encodes CASSLFVPGNTIYF. The J gene is TRBJ1-3, the V gene TRBV7-2; D is ambiguous. The CDR3 totals 14 residues. Germline V gene data show CDR1 as SGHTA and CDR2 as FQGNSA. V shed 2 bases and J shed 2 bases, with 7 bases lying between them.

This clonotype was observed many times. The rearrangement joins TRBV6-4 to TRBJ2-3, with 7 bases identical to TRBD2. The trim removed 3 bases at V and 1 base at J, leaving 4 bases unmatched. The V gene's germline CDR1 is MRHNA and CDR2 SNTAGT. The CDR3 sequence is 15 residues long. In DNA, the CDR3 is TGTGCCAGCAGTGATGGTGCGGGGGGCACAGATACGCAGTATTTT. This sequence encodes CASSDGAGGTDTQYF.

CDR3 sequence: CASSSTTGQRETQYF. The DNA for the CDR3 is TGCGCCAGCAGCTCTACTACGGGGCAGAGGGAGACCCAGTACTTC. The rearrangement uses TRBV5-1 and TRBJ2-5; D may be TRBD1 or TRBD2 (5 bases each). The CDR3 consists of 15 residues. Germline CDR1 reads SGHRS; CDR2 reads YFSETQ. The V gene lost 3 bases and the J gene lost 5 bases, with 17 bases spanning the gap. The full variable domain, its missing parts supplied by reference TRBV5-1 and TRBJ2-5, is KAGVTQTPRYLIKTRGQQVTLSCSPISGHRSVSWYQQTPGQGLQFLFEYFSETQRNKGNFPGRFSGRQFSNSRSEMNVSTLELGDSALYLCASSSTTGQRETQYFGPGTRLLVL.

This clonotype has a count of ten or more. The chain links TRBV13 to TRBJ2-2; D unclear. CDR3 size: 14 residues. From germline, CDR1 is PRHDT and CDR2 FYEKMQ (reference sequence). V was clipped by 4 bases and J by 2 bases, with 8 bases between them. CDR3 sequence reads: CASSSGRNTGELFF. CDR3 nucleotide sequence: TGTGCCAGCAGCTCCGGACGTAACACCGGGGAGCTGTTTTTT.

This clonotype was seen just once. The chain has TRBV11-2 and TRBJ2-7; D gene uncertain. V lost 5 bases, J lost 3 bases, and 11 bases lay in between. Germline CDR1 reads SGHAT; CDR2 reads FQNNGV. The CDR3 extends over 13 amino acids. The CDR3: CASSPNWDYEQYF. In DNA form, the CDR3 reads TGTGCCAGCAGCCCGAACTGGGACTACGAGCAGTACTTC.

The chain recombines TRBV5-1 with TRBJ2-1, with D perhaps assigned TRBD1 or TRBD2 (6 bases each). The V end was cut by 0 bases, the J end by 1 base, with 8 bases between. The germline V gene has CDR1 SGHRS and CDR2 YFSETQ. There are 15 residues in the CDR3. The CDR3 is CASSLGGASYNEQFF. CDR3 nucleotide sequence: TGCGCCAGCAGCTTGGGGGGGGCGTCCTACAATGAGCAGTTCTTC. Together with reference TRBV5-1 and TRBJ2-1, the CDR3 gives the full variable domain: KAGVTQTPRYLIKTRGQQVTLSCSPISGHRSVSWYQQTPGQGLQFLFEYFSETQRNKGNFPGRFSGRQFSNSRSEMNVSTLELGDSALYLCASSLGGASYNEQFFGPGTRLTVL.

This clonotype has more than one count but fewer than ten. The gene calls are TRBV7-9 and TRBJ2-5, with 7 bases matching TRBD1. The CDR3 is made up of 12 amino acids. Per the germline V gene, CDR1 is SEHNR and CDR2 is FQNEAQ (reference sequence). V was pared by 5 bases and J by 5 bases, with 2 bases of the junction left unmatched. CDR3 region: CASSADRETQYF. The CDR3 coding sequence is TGTGCCAGCAGCGCGGACAGGGAGACCCAGTACTTC.

CDR3 residues: CATSRVGGSYEQYF. The CDR3 nucleotides read TGTGCCACCAGCAGAGTCGGCGGGAGTTACGAGCAGTACTTC. V and J are TRBV15 and TRBJ2-7; TRBD2 matches 7 bases. CDR1 is LNHNV and CDR2 is YYDKDF in the germline V gene (reference sequence). V was pared by 1 base and J by 4 bases, with 4 bases of the junction left unmatched. The CDR3 contains 14 residues.

This clonotype was seen a handful of times. The rearrangement uses TRBV29-1 and TRBJ1-1; TRBD1 matches 12 bases. V dropped 7 bases and J dropped 5; count of bases not matched to a gene: 8. Germline V CDR1 and CDR2: SQVTM, ANQGSEA. The CDR3 consists of 14 residues. CDR3 amino acids: CSAQGQGARTEAFF. DNA of the CDR3: TGCAGCGCCCAGGGACAGGGGGCTAGGACTGAAGCTTTCTTT.

The V gene is TRBV25-1, the J gene TRBJ2-1; the match to TRBD2 covers 11 bases. The CDR3 sequence is 17 residues long. Germline trimming cut 5 bases from V and 6 bases from J; bases unmatched to any gene: 12. The germline CDR1 and CDR2 sequences are MGHDK and SYGVNS. The CDR3 DNA sequence: TGTGCCAGCAGTCCTTACCAACTTAGCGGGGGGGCCAATGAGCAGTTCTTC. Protein sequence: CASSPYQLSGGANEQFF.

The J gene is TRBJ2-7, the V gene TRBV20-1, with TRBD1 matching over 10 bases. V lost 3 bases and J lost 3; bases outside the gene matches: 8. This CDR3 is built from 15 residues. Germline-derived CDR1 and CDR2 are DFQATT and SNEGSKA (reference sequence). The CDR3 region is CSARRGTGVHYEQYF. The CDR3 nucleotides read TGCAGTGCTAGGCGTGGGACAGGGGTCCACTACGAGCAGTACTTC.

This clonotype was seen many times. This chain uses TRBV27 with TRBJ2-7, with 9 bases matching TRBD2. Germline V gene sequence: CDR1 MNHEY, CDR2 SMNVEV (reference sequence). The J segment lost 7 bases and the V segment lost 4 bases, leaving 11 bases of the junction unmatched. The CDR3 loop spans 15 amino acids. CDR3: CASSSGLATPGEQYF. The CDR3 DNA sequence: TGTGCCAGCAGTTCTGGACTAGCGACTCCGGGGGAGCAGTACTTC.

This clonotype was detected many times. The rearrangement uses TRBV30 and TRBJ1-5; D call uncertain. Germline lookup yields CDR1 GTSNPN and CDR2 SVGIG (reference sequence). The ends were cut back, 0 bases at V and 1 base at J, with 4 bases in the middle. The CDR3 has 13 residues. Here the CDR3 reads CAWSVDSNQPQHF. DNA of the CDR3: TGTGCCTGGAGTGTGGACAGCAATCAGCCCCAGCATTTT.